Following are 4 T cell receptor beta chains from one sample sequenced in a study of spatial heterogeneity in lung cancer. Study observations and caveats: Tumors with more nonsynonymous mutations had more expanded intratumoral alpha and beta TCRs.

No antigens are known for them. Via MiXCR, TCRdb re-called the 5' RACE reads, giving one row per CDR3 protein. The sample lists over 9,000 distinct CDR3 sequences; more than 12% were seen once. Time point of the sample: sample taken at primary tumor resection. The specimen was lung tumor tissue, collected at surgery. These receptors all come from a male donor with early-stage non-small cell lung cancer.

This clonotype showed up just a few times. The chain carries TRBV5-1 and TRBJ1-1; perhaps TRBD1 as D (6 bases). CDR3 length equals 14 residues. Trimming stripped 3 bases from V and 4 bases from J, with 13 bases between. Per germline, CDR1 SGHRS and CDR2 YFSETQ. CDR3 nucleotides: TGCGCCAGCAGCTCAGGGGTCTCGGGCACTGAAGCTTTCTTT. Encoded protein: CASSSGVSGTEAFF.

The genes are TRBV10-3 and TRBJ2-1; 8 bases fit TRBD2. The V gene's germline CDR1 is ENHRY and CDR2 SYGVKD. The CDR3 runs to 18 residues. V shed 10 bases and J 5 bases; nucleotides not matched to a gene: 22. Here the CDR3 DNA reads TGTGCCAGCAATCGCAGAGGAGCGGGAGTGGCTGGGCACAATGAGCAGTTCTTC. Translation: CASNRRGAGVAGHNEQFF.

There are many counts of this clonotype. This chain connects TRBV7-2 to TRBJ2-3, with D perhaps matching TRBD1 or TRBD2 (5 bases each). Germline V gene lookup returns CDR1 SGHTA and CDR2 FQGNSA. The CDR3 sequence is 15 residues long. Trimming shortened V by 5 bases and J by 0 bases, and 12 bases separated the two germline ends. As DNA, the CDR3 is TGTGCCAGCAGCCCGTGGGGGAGAAGCACAGATACGCAGTATTTT. As protein: CASSPWGRSTDTQYF.

This clonotype was seen many times. V gene TRBV7-7 combines with J gene TRBJ2-1, with D possibly being TRBD2 (7 bases). Between the trimmed V and J ends, which lost 1 base and 2 bases, there was a span of 9 bases. Germline V gene data show CDR1 as SSHAT and CDR2 as FNYEAQ (reference sequence). The CDR3 runs 15 residues. The DNA for the CDR3 is TGTGCCAGCAGCTTAGAGGGGGGGGCCTACAATGAGCAGTTCTTC. This gives the protein CASSLEGGAYNEQFF. Filled out from reference TRBV7-7 and TRBJ2-1, the complete variable domain reads GAGVSQSPRYKVTKRGQDVTLRCDPISSHATLYWYQQALGQGPEFLTYFNYEAQPDKSGLPSDRFSAERPEGSISTLTIQRTEQRDSAMYRCASSLEGGAYNEQFFGPGTRLTVL.